These T cell receptor beta chains were read from a single sample in a study of T cell responses to AZD1222 COVID-19 vaccine. The method was immunoSEQ multiplex PCR; TCRdb's version includes in-frame clones alone and lacks a portion of them. This sample has tens of thousands of clones, with about 82% found just once. This material consisted of peripheral blood, taken 28 days after the second dose of the MenACWY control vaccine. The receptors derive from an adult who received the MenACWY meningococcal vaccine as a control. Each CDR3 is given with its conserved first and last residue. Fields, in order: V gene, J gene, clone size, D gene, CDR3 DNA, CDR3 protein. A D gene is named only where the DNA matches it firmly. Rows may omit the clone size; those that give it use once, few, many or a size class.

TRBV19	TRBJ2-7	-	-	TGTGCCAGTCGGGCTGCGTTCGACAGCAGCTCCTACGAGCAGTACTTC	CASRAAFDSSSYEQYF
TRBV30	TRBJ2-3	-	-	TGTGCCTATGGCTATTACGCAGATACGCAGTATTTT	CAYGYYADTQYF
TRBV10-3	TRBJ2-2	few	TRBD2	TGTGCCATCAGTGAGTCTCCGGGGGGGATCACCGGGGAGCTGTTTTTT	CAISESPGGITGELFF
TRBV10-3	TRBJ1-6	-	-	TGTGCCATCAGTGTGTCGGGGGGTTTTAATTCACCCCTCCACTTT	CAISVSGGFNSPLHF
TRBV28	TRBJ2-2	-	TRBD1	TGTGCCAGCAGAACACAGGGGAAAGTCACCGGGGAGCTGTTTTTT	CASRTQGKVTGELFF
TRBV29-1	TRBJ1-1	-	-	TGCAGCGTAGAAACAGGGTTAAGAGGGACTGAAGCTTTCTTT	CSVETGLRGTEAFF
TRBV11-1	TRBJ2-1	-	-	TGTGCCACCGAGCAATTCCTCATCCGGGGTAACAATGAGCAGTTCTTC	CATEQFLIRGNNEQFF
TRBV10-3	TRBJ1-1	-	TRBD1	TGTGCCATCAGCTCCAGGGGGACCCAGGGGAACACTGAAGCTTTCTTT	CAISSRGTQGNTEAFF
TRBV19	TRBJ1-1	-	-	TGTGCCAGTAAAAATGATGAGAACACTGAAGCTTTCTTT	CASKNDENTEAFF
TRBV14	TRBJ2-1	-	-	TGTGCCAGCAGCCAAGACAGGTTTACGAGGGGGGAGCAGTTCTTC	CASSQDRFTRGEQFF
TRBV18	TRBJ1-5	few	-	TGTGCCAGCTCGCAAACAAAGGGGGGAACCCAGCCCCAGCATTTT	CASSQTKGGTQPQHF
TRBV2	TRBJ1-2	-	-	TGTGCCAGCAGTGCGGAAGACAGCCGCACCTTC	CASSAEDSRTF
TRBV29-1	TRBJ1-1	-	-	TGCATCACTGTCGATGGAAACACTGAAGCTTTCTTT	CITVDGNTEAFF
TRBV7-9	TRBJ2-3	-	-	TGTGCCAGCAGCTTCGGGGTGGATACGCAGTATTTT	CASSFGVDTQYF
TRBV29-1	TRBJ2-7	-	TRBD2	TGCAGCGTTGAATCAGCGGGAGGGCCTGGAAACGAGCAGTACTTC	CSVESAGGPGNEQYF
TRBV7-8	TRBJ1-4	few	-	TGTGCCAGCAGCCGAATTGTGGGGTTCGGTAATGAAAAACTGTTTTTT	CASSRIVGFGNEKLFF
TRBV7-8	TRBJ1-1	-	-	TGTGCCAGCAGCTTAGGGCTGGGGACCGCTGAAGCTTTCTTT	CASSLGLGTAEAFF
TRBV7-9	TRBJ1-5	-	-	TGTGCCAGCAGCTTTGAAAGTTTGGGGCCCCAGCATTTT	CASSFESLGPQHF
TRBV3-1/TRBV3-2	TRBJ1-1	once	TRBD1	TGTGCCAGCAGCCATCGGACAGGAGAAGCTTTCTTT	CASSHRTGEAFF
TRBV27	TRBJ1-5	-	TRBD1	TGTGCCAGCAGTCCCTTAGTGACAGGGCTTTTGCCTCAGCCCCAGCATTTT	CASSPLVTGLLPQPQHF
TRBV28	TRBJ1-3	once	-	TGTGCCAGCATACGGAGCTCTGGAAACACCATATATTTT	CASIRSSGNTIYF
TRBV12-5	TRBJ1-6	-	-	TGTGCTAGTGGTTTGCAGGGATCCTATAATTCACCCCTCCACTTT	CASGLQGSYNSPLHF
TRBV7-9	TRBJ2-7	-	TRBD1	TGTGCCAGCAGCCAGACAGGGGTGACCTACGAGCAGTACTTC	CASSQTGVTYEQYF
TRBV5-5	TRBJ1-5	-	TRBD1	TGTGCCAGCAGCTTGGGACAGGGGAGCAATCAGCCCCAGCATTTT	CASSLGQGSNQPQHF
TRBV5-1	TRBJ2-5	-	-	TGCGCCAGCAGCTTGGGACAAGGGACCCAGTACTTC	CASSLGQGTQYF
TRBV12-3/TRBV12-4	TRBJ1-3	-	-	TGTGCCAGCAGTCGGGCCTCTGGAAACACCATATATTTT	CASSRASGNTIYF
TRBV5-4	TRBJ2-3	few	TRBD2	TGTGCCAGCAGCTCCGGACTAGCGGGAGGCACAGATACGCAGTATTTT	CASSSGLAGGTDTQYF
TRBV5-1	TRBJ2-2	once	-	TGCGCCAGCAGCTTGGTTGCCAGGGTGAACACCGGGGAGCTGTTTTTT	CASSLVARVNTGELFF
TRBV11-2	TRBJ1-4	-	-	TGTGCCAGCAGCGACAGTACCTCTAATGAAAAACTGTTTTTT	CASSDSTSNEKLFF
TRBV7-9	TRBJ2-2	medium-sized	-	TGTGCCAGCAGCTTAGGGATCGGGGAGCTGTTTTTT	CASSLGIGELFF
TRBV3-1/TRBV3-2	TRBJ1-4	-	-	TGTGCCAGCAGCCAAGATCGGGCCGCCTATGTGACTAATGAAAAACTGTTTTTT	CASSQDRAAYVTNEKLFF
TRBV6-5	TRBJ2-2	-	-	TGTGCCAGCAGTTACGGACAGCACACCGGGGAGCTGTTTTTT	CASSYGQHTGELFF